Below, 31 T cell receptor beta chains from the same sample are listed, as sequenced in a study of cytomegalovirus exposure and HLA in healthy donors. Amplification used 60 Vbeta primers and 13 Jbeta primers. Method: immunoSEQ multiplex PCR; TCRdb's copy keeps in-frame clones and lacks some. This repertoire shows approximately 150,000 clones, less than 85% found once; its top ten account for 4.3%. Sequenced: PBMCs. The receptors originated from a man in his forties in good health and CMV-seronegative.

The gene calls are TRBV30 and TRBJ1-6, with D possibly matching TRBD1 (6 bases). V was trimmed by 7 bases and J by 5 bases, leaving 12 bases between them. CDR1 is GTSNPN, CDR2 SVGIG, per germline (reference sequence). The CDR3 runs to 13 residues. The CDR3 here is CASSQGHNSPLHF. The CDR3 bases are TGTGCCTCGTCACAGGGCCATAATTCACCCCTCCACTTT.

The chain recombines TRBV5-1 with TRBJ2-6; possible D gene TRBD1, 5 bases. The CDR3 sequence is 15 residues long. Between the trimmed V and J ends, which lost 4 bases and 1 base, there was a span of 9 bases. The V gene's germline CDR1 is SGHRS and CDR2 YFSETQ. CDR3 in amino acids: CASSPQESGANVLTF. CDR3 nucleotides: TGCGCCAGCAGCCCACAGGAATCTGGGGCCAACGTCCTGACTTTC.

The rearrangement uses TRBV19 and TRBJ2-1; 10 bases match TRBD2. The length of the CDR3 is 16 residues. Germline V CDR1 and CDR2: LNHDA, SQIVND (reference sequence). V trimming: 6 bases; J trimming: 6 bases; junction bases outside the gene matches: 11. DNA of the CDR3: TGTGCCAGTAGCCCAAGGCGGGCTAGCGGGGGCAATGAGCAGTTCTTC. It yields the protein CASSPRRASGGNEQFF.

The CDR3 DNA reads as TGCAGTGCTAGAGATCGGGATACGCAGTATTTT. It translates to CSARDRDTQYF. The chain has TRBV20-1 and TRBJ2-3; D unclear. The CDR3 runs to 11 residues. Germline values: CDR1 DFQATT, CDR2 SNEGSKA (reference sequence). The V and J ends lost 0 bases and 6 bases respectively, with 4 bases between them.

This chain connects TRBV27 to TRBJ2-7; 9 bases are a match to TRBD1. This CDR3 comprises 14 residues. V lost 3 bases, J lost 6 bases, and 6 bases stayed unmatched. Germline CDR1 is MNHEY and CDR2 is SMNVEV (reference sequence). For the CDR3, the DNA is TGTGCCAGCAGTTTCCTGGGACAGGGCCGCGAGCAGTACTTC. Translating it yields CASSFLGQGREQYF.

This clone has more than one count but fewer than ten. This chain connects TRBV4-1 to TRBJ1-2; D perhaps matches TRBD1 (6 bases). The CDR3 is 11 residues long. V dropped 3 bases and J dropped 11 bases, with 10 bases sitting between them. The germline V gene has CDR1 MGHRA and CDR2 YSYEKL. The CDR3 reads CASSQTGLYTF. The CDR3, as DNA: TGCGCCAGCAGCCAGACAGGTTTATACACCTTC.

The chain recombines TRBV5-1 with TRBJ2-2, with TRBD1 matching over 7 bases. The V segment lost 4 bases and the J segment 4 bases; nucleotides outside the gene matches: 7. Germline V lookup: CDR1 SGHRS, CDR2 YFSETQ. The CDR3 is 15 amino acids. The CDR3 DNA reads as TGCGCCAGCAGCGCAACAGGGGCGGTCACCGGGGAGCTGTTTTTT. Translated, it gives CASSATGAVTGELFF.

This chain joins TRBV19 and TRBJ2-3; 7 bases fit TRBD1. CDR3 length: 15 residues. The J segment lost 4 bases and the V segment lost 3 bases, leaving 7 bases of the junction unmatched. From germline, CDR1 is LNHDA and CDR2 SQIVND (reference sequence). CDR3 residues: CASSIARGLADTQYF. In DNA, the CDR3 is TGTGCCAGTAGTATTGCCAGGGGGTTGGCAGATACGCAGTATTTT.

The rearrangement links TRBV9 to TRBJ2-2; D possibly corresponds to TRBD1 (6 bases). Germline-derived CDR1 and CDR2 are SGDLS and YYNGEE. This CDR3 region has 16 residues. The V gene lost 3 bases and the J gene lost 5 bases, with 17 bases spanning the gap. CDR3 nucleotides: TGTGCCAGCAGCGAATCTCAGGGGCTTGGGACCGGGGAGCTGTTTTTT. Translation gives CASSESQGLGTGELFF.

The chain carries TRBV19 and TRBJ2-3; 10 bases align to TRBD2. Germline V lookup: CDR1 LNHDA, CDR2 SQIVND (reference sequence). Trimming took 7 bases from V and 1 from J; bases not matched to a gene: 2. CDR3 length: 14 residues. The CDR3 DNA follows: TGTGCCAGTAACAGCGGGGGGGGCACAGATACGCAGTATTTT. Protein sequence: CASNSGGGTDTQYF.

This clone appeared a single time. CDR3 DNA: TGTGCCAGCAGCCGGTGGACAGACGCGAACACCGGGGAGCTGTTTTTT. Protein sequence: CASSRWTDANTGELFF. This chain links TRBV14 with TRBJ2-2; possible D gene TRBD1, 6 bases. Trimming shortened V by 4 bases and J by 0 bases, and 12 bases separated the two germline ends. Germline values: CDR1 SGHDN, CDR2 FVKESK. The CDR3 contains 16 residues.

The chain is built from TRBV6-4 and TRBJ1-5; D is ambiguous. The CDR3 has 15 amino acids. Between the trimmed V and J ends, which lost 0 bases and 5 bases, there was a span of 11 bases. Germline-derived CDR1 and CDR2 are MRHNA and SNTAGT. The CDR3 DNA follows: TGTGCCAGCAGTGACTCGAGAGTGGAGGATCAGCCCCAGCATTTT. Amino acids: CASSDSRVEDQPQHF.

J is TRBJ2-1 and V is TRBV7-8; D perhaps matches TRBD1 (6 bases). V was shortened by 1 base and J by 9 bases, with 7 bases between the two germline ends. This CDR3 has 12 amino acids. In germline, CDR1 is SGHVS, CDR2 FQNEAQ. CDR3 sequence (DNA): TGTGCCAGCAGCTTAGTAGGGGGTGAGCAGTTCTTC. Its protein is CASSLVGGEQFF.

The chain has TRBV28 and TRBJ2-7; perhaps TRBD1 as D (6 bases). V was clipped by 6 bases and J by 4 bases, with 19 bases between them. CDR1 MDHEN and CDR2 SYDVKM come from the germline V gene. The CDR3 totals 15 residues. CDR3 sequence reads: CASSHDVGGGYEQYF. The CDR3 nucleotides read TGTGCCAGCAGCCACGATGTTGGGGGCGGTTACGAGCAGTACTTC.

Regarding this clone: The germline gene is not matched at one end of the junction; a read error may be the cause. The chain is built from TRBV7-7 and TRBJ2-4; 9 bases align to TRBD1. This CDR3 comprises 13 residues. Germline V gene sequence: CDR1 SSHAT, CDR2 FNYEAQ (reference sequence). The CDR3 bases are TGTGCTAGCAGCTTGGACAGGGGAGACATTCAGTACTTC. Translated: CASSLDRGDIQYF.

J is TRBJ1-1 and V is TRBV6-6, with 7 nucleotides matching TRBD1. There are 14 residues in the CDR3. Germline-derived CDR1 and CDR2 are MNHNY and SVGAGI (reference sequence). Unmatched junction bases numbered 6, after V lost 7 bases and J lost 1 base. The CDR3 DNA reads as TGTGCCAGCATCAAACAGGGGCGGAACACTGAAGCTTTCTTT. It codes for CASIKQGRNTEAFF.

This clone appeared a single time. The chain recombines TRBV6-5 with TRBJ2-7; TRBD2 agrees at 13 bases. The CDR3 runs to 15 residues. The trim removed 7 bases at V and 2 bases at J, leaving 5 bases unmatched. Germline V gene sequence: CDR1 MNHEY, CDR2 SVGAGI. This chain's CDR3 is CASTRTSGGTYEQYF. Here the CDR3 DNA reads TGTGCCAGCACAAGGACTAGCGGGGGAACCTACGAGCAGTACTTC.

In nucleotides, the CDR3 is TGTGCCAGCAGTCGGACAGGCTCTGGAAACACCATATATTTT. Protein: CASSRTGSGNTIYF. The gene calls are TRBV5-6 and TRBJ1-3, with 7 bases that match TRBD1. Germline CDR1 is SGHDT and CDR2 is YYEEEE. The CDR3 consists of 14 residues. V gave up 5 bases and J gave up 0 bases; unmatched junction bases: 2.

The CDR3 bases are TGTGCCAGCAGTTGGGAGACAGGGGCCCACGAGCAGTACTTC. It specifies CASSWETGAHEQYF. The chain links TRBV6-6 to TRBJ2-7; 8 bases agree with TRBD1. The CDR3 is 14 amino acids. Germline CDR1 and CDR2: MNHNY and SVGAGI (reference sequence). V was pared by 4 bases and J by 5 bases, with 7 bases of the junction left unmatched.

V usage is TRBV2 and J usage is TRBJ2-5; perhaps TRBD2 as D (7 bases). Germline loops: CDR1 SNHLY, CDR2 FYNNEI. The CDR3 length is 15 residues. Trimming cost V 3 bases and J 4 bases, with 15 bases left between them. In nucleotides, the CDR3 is TGTGCCAGCAGTGACTACAGGGAGGGACTAGAGACCCAGTACTTC. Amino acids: CASSDYREGLETQYF.

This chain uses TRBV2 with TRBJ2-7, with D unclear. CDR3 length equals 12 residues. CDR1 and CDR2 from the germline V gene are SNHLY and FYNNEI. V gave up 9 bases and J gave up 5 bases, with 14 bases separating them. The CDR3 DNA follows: TGTGCCAGTCGGGTGGAAGCTCACGAGCAGTACTTC. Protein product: CASRVEAHEQYF.

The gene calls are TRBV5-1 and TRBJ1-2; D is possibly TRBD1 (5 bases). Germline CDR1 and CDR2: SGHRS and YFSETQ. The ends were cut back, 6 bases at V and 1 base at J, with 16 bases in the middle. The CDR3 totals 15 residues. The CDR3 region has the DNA TGCGCCAGCACCATAGGGGCAGGCCTTAACTATGGCTACACCTTC. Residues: CASTIGAGLNYGYTF.

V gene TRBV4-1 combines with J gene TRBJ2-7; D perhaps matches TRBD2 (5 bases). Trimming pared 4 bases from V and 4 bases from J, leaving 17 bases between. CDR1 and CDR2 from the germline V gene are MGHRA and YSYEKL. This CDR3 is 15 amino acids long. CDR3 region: CASSRSLGRGYEQYF. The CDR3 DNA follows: TGCGCCAGCAGCCGATCTCTGGGCCGAGGGTACGAGCAGTACTTC.

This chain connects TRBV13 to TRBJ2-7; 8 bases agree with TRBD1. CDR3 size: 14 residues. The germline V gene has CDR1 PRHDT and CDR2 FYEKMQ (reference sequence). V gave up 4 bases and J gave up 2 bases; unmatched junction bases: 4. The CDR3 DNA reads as TGTGCCAGCAGCTCCGGACAGGGTCCCTACGAGCAGTACTTC. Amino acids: CASSSGQGPYEQYF.

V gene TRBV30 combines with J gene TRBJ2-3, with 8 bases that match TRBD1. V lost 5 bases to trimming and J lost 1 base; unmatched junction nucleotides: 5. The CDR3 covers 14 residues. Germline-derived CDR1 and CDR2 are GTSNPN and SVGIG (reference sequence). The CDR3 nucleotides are TGTGCCTGGTCAGGGGGCTGGGGCACAGATACGCAGTATTTT. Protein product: CAWSGGWGTDTQYF.

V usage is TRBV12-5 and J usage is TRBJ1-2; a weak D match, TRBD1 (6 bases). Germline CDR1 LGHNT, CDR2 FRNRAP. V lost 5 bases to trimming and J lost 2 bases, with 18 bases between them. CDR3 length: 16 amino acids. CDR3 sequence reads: CASGGILKQGNYGYTF. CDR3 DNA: TGTGCTAGTGGTGGGATTTTGAAGCAGGGGAACTATGGCTACACCTTC.

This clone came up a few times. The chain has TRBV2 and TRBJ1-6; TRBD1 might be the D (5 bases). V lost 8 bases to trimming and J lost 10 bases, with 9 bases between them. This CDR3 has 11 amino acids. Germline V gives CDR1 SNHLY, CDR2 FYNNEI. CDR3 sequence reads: CASGADSPLHF. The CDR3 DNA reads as TGTGCCAGCGGGGCGGACTCACCCCTCCACTTT.

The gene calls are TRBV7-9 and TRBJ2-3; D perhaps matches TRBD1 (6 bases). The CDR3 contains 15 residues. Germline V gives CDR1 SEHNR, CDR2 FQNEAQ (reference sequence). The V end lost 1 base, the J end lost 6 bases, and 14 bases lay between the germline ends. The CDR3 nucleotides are TGTGCCAGCAGCTTAGTGAGAGGGACAACGGATACGCAGTATTTT. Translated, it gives CASSLVRGTTDTQYF.

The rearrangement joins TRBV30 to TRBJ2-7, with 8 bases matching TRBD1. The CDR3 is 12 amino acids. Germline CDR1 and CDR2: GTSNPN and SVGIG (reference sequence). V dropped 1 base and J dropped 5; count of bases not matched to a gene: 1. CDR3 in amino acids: CAWSADRDEQYF. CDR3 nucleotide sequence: TGTGCCTGGAGTGCGGACAGGGACGAGCAGTACTTC.

For the CDR3, the DNA is TGTGCCAGTAGTACCCGACAGGGGCTCGGGGAGACCCAGTACTTC. It encodes CASSTRQGLGETQYF. This chain connects TRBV19 to TRBJ2-5; TRBD1 matches 8 bases. Unmatched junction bases numbered 9, after V lost 4 bases and J lost 5 bases. Germline values: CDR1 LNHDA, CDR2 SQIVND (reference sequence). The CDR3 is made up of 15 amino acids.

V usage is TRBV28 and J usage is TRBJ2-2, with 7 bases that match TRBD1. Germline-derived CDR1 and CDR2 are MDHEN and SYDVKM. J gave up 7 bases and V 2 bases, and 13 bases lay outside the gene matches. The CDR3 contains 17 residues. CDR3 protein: CASSLRGQHFNGGELFF. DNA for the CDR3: TGTGCCAGCAGTTTAAGGGGGCAGCATTTCAACGGCGGGGAGCTGTTTTTT.